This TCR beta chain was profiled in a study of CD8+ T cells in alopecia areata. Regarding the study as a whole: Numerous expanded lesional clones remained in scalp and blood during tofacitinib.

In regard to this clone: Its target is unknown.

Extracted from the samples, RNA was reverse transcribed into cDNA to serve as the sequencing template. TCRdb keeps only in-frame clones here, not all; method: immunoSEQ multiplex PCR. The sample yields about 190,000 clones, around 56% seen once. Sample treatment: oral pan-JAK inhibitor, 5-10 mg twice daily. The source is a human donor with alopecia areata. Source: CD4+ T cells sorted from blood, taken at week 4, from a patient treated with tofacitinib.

The CDR3 coding sequence is TGTGCCAGCAGCTTGGGACAGCCGAACACTGAAGCTTTCTTT. It yields the protein CASSLGQPNTEAFF. V gene TRBV7-2 combines with J gene TRBJ1-1, with 7 bases matching TRBD1. The CDR3 has 14 amino acids. Trimming removed 3 bases from V and 1 base from J; junction bases left unmatched: 2. Germline CDR1 reads SGHTA; CDR2 reads FQGNSA. Drawing the rest from reference TRBV7-2 and TRBJ1-1, the complete variable domain is GAGVSQSPSNKVTEKGKDVELRCDPISGHTALYWYRQSLGQGLEFLIYFQGNSAPDKSGLPSDRFSAERTGGSVSTLTIQRTQQEDSAVYLCASSLGQPNTEAFFGQGTRLTVV.